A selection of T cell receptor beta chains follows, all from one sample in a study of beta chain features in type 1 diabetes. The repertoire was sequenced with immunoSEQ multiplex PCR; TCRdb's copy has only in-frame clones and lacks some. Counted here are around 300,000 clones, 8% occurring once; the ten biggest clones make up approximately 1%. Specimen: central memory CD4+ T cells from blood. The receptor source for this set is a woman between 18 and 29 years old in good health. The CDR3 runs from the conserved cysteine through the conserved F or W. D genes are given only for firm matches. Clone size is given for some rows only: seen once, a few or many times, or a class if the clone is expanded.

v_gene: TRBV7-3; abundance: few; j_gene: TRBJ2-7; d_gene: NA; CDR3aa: CASSLAGTVTYEQYF; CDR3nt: TGTGCCAGCAGCTTAGCGGGGACAGTTACCTACGAGCAGTACTTC
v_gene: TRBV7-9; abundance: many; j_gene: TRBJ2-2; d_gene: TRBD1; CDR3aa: CASSSNGGRTGNTGELFF; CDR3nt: TGTGCCAGCAGCTCAAATGGGGGCAGGACAGGGAACACCGGGGAGCTGTTTTTT
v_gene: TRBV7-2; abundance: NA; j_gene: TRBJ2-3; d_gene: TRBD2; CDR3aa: CASIPSGGDTQYF; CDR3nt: TGTGCCAGCATCCCATCGGGAGGAGATACGCAGTATTTT
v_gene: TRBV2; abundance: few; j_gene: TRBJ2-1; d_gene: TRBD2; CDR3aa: CASIQGLADYNEQFF; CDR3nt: TGTGCCAGCATCCAAGGACTAGCGGATTACAATGAGCAGTTCTTC
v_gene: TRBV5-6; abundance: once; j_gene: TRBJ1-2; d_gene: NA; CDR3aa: CASSQISGDGYTF; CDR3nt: TGTGCCAGCAGCCAAATCTCAGGGGATGGCTACACCTTC
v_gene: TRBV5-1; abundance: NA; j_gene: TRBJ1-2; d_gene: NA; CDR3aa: CASKEVGTNYGYTF; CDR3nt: TGCGCCAGCAAAGAGGTCGGGACTAACTATGGCTACACCTTC
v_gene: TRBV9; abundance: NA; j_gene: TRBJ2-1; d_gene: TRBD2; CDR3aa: CASSVAPFSGSYNEQFF; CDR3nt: TGTGCCAGCAGCGTAGCCCCATTTAGCGGGAGCTACAATGAGCAGTTCTTC
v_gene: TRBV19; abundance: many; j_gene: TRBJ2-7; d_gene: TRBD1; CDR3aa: CASSIGRQGRPEQYF; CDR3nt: TGTGCCAGTAGTATAGGCCGACAGGGCCGCCCTGAGCAGTACTTC
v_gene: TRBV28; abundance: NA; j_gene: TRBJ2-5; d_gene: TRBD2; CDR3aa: CASRLAGGPFGIRETQYF; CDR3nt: TGTGCCAGCAGACTAGCGGGGGGGCCTTTCGGTATACGAGAGACCCAGTACTTC
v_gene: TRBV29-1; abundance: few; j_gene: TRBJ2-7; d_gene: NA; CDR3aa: CSVRRAGSPYEQYF; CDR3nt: TGCAGCGTCCGAAGGGCCGGGAGCCCCTACGAGCAGTACTTC
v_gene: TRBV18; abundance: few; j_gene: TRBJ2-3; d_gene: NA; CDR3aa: CASSRPTGVADTQYF; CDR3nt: TGTGCCAGCTCACGCCCGACGGGGGTCGCAGATACGCAGTATTTT
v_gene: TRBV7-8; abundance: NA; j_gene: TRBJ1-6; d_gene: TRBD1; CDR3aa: CASSPRQGAPLSPLHF; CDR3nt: TGTGCCAGCAGCCCCAGACAGGGGGCTCCGTTATCACCCCTCCACTTT
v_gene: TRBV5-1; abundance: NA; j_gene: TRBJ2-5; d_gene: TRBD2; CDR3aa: CASSQGLAGGVRETQYF; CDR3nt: TGCGCCAGCAGCCAGGGACTAGCGGGGGGAGTCCGAGAGACCCAGTACTTC
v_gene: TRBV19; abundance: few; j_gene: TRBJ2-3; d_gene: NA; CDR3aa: CASREYPRGSSTDTQYF; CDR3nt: TGTGCCAGTAGGGAGTATCCCCGGGGTTCTAGCACAGATACGCAGTATTTT
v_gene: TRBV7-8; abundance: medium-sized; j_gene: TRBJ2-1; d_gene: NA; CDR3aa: CASSSGASFNEQFF; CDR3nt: TGTGCCAGCAGCTCGGGAGCCTCCTTCAATGAGCAGTTCTTC
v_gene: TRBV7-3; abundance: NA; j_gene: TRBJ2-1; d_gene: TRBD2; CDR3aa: CASSLGGRDEQFF; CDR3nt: TGTGCCAGCAGCTTAGGCGGGAGAGATGAGCAGTTCTTC
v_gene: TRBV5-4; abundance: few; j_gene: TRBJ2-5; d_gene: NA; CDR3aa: CASSLSQQETQYF; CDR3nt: TGTGCCAGCAGCTTGAGTCAACAAGAGACCCAGTACTTC
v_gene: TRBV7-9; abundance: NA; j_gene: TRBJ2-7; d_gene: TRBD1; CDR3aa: CASSSHRTGTGIYEQYF; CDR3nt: TGTGCCAGCAGCTCCCATCGAACCGGGACAGGCATATACGAGCAGTACTTC